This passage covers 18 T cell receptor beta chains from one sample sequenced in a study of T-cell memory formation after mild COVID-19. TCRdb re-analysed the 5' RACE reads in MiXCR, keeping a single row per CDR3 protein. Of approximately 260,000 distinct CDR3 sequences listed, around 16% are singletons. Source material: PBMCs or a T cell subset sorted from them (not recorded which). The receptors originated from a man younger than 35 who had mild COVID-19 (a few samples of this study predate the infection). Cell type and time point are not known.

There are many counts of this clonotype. In nucleotides, the CDR3 is TGTGCCACCTGGGCGGGGGGTGGAAATACGCAGTATTTT. This sequence encodes CATWAGGGNTQYF. The J gene is TRBJ2-3, the V gene TRBV10-3; 8 nucleotides align to TRBD2. Germline lookup yields CDR1 ENHRY and CDR2 SYGVKD. CDR3 length equals 13 residues. With 10 bases clipped from V and 7 bases from J, the junction kept 10 bases outside the gene matches.

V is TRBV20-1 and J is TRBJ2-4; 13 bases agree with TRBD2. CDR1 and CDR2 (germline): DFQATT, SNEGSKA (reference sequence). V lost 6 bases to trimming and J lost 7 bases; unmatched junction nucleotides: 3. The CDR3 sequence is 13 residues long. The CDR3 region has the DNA TGCAGTGCCCGGACTAGCGGGGGCAACATTCAGTACTTC. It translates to CSARTSGGNIQYF.

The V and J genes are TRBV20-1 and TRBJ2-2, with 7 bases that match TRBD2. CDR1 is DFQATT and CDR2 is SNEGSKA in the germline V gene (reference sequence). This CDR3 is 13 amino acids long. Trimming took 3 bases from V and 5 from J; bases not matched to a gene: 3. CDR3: CSARGEGTGELFF. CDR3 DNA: TGCAGTGCTAGGGGGGAGGGGACCGGGGAGCTGTTTTTT.

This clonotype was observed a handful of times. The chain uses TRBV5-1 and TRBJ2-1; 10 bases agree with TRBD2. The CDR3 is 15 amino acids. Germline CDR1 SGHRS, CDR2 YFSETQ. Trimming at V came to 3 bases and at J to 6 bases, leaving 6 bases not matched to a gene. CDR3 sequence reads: CASSWLQRGGNEQFF. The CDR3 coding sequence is TGCGCCAGCAGCTGGCTTCAGCGGGGGGGCAATGAGCAGTTCTTC.

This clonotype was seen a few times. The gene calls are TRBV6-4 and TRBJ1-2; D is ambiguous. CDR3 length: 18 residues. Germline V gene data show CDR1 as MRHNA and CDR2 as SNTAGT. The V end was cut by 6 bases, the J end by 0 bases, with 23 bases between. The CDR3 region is CASRGLEDKSPPNYGYTF. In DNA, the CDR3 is TGTGCCAGCAGAGGACTTGAGGATAAATCACCCCCTAACTATGGCTACACCTTC.

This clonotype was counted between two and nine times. The CDR3 spells CASSSQPTGRYQPQHF. As DNA, the CDR3 is TGTGCCAGCAGTTCCCAACCCACAGGACGGTATCAGCCCCAGCATTTT. The chain recombines TRBV6-5 with TRBJ1-5; D is possibly TRBD1 (5 bases). The CDR3 runs 16 residues. Per germline, CDR1 MNHEY and CDR2 SVGAGI. V was shortened by 4 bases and J by 5 bases, with 18 bases between the two germline ends.

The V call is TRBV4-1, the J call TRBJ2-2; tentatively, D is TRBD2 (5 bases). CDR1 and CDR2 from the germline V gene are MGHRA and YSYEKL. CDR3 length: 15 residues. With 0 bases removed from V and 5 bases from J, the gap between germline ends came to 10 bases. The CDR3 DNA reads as TGCGCCAGCAGCCAAGAAGATGGGGAGACCGGGGAGCTGTTTTTT. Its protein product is CASSQEDGETGELFF.

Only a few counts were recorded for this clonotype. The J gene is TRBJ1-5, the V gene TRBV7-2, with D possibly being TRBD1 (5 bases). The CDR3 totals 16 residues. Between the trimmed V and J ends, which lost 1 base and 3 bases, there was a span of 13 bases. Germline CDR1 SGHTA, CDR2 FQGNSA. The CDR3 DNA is TGTGCCAGCAGCTTAGTGTACGACAGAGCCAATCAGCCCCAGCATTTT. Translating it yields CASSLVYDRANQPQHF.

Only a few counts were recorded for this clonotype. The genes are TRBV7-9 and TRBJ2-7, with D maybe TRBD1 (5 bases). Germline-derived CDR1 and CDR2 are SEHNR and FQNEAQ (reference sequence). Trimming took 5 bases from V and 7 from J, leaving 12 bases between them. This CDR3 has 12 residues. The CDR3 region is CASSLDTGEQYV. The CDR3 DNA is TGTGCCAGCAGCCTGGACACCGGGGAGCAGTACGTC.

Written as DNA, the CDR3 is TGTGCCAGCAGCCCAGAGGGGGGTGAGCAGTTCTTC. Amino acids: CASSPEGGEQFF. The rearrangement joins TRBV7-3 to TRBJ2-1; either TRBD1 or TRBD2 may supply D (6 bases each). CDR1 and CDR2 (germline): SGHTA, FQGTGA. The CDR3 loop spans 12 amino acids. V lost 5 bases to trimming and J lost 9 bases, with 11 bases between them.

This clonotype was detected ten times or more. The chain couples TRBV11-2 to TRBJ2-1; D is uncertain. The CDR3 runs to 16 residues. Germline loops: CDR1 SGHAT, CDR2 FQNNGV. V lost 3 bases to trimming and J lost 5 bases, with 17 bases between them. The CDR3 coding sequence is TGTGCCAGCAGCTTTGTGCGGTCTTCAAAGCACAATGAGCAGTTCTTC. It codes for CASSFVRSSKHNEQFF.

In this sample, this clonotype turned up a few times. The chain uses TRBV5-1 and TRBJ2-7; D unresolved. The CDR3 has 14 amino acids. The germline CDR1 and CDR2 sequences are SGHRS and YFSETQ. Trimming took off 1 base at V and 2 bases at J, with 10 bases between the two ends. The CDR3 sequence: CASSLSGSTYEQYF. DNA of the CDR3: TGCGCCAGCAGCTTGAGTGGGTCTACCTACGAGCAGTACTTC.

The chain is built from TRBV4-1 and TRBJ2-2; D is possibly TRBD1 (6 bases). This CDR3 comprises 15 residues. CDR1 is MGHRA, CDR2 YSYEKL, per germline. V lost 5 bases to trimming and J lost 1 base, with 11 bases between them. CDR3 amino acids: CASSLGAMNTGELFF. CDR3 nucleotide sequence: TGCGCCAGCAGCTTGGGGGCTATGAACACCGGGGAGCTGTTTTTT.

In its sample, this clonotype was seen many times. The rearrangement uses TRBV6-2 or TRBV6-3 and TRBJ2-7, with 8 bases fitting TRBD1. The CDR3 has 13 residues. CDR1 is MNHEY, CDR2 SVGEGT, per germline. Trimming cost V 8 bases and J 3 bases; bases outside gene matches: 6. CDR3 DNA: TGTGCCAGCGGAGGACAGGGAGACTACGAGCAGTACTTC. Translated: CASGGQGDYEQYF.

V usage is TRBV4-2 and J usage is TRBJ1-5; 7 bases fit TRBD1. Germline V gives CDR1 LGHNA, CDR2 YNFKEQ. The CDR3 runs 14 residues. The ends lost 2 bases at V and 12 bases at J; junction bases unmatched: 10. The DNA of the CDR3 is TGTGCCAGCAGCCAAACAGGGGAGGGCGGTCTCCAGCATTTT. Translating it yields CASSQTGEGGLQHF.

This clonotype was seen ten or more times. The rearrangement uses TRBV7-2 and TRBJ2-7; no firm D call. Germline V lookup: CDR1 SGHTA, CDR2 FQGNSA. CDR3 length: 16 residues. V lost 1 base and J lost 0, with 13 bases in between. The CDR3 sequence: CASSLDSDASSYEQYF. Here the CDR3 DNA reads TGTGCCAGCAGCTTAGATTCGGACGCGAGCTCCTACGAGCAGTACTTC.

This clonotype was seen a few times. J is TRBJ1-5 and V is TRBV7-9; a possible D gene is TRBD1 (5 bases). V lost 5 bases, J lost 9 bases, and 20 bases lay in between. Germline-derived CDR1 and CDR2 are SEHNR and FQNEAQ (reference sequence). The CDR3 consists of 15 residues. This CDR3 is CASSADIPVGRPQHF. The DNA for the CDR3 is TGTGCCAGCAGCGCCGACATCCCGGTGGGGCGGCCCCAGCATTTT.

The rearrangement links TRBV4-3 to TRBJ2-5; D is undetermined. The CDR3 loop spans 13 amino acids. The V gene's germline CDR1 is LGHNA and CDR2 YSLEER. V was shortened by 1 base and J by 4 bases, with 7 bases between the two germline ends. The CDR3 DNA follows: TGCGCCAGCAGCCAAGGGGGTGTAGAGACCCAGTACTTC. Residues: CASSQGGVETQYF.